This TCR beta chain was sequenced during a study of T cells in Graves' hyperthyroidism and ophthalmopathy. Findings and limits, study-wide: Ophthalmopathy was told apart from stable hyperthyroidism by a 13 V-J model.

Researchers defined stable Graves' hyperthyroidism as no ophthalmopathy progression within 18 months. Patients aged 18 to 65 had newly diagnosed hyperthyroidism of under 2 months' duration. Used for diagnoses were clinical symptoms, serum thyroxine and TRAb, thyroid ultrasound and orbital computed tomography. The CDR3 contains 12 residues. J gave up 8 bases and V 10 bases, and 5 bases lay outside the gene matches. Germline lookup yields CDR1 ENHRY and CDR2 SYGVKD. The investigators amplified TCR beta CDR3 regions from RNA transcripts. Using the HTBI primer set, a first-round RT-PCR was run on the TCR CDR3. Each CDR3 protein is one row after TCRdb ran MiXCR on the multiplex PCR reads. The sample carries fewer than 350,000 distinct CDR3 sequences, roughly an eighth recorded once. A remark on this clonotype: Its cognate antigen is unknown.

The genes are TRBV10-3 and TRBJ2-1; the match to TRBD1 covers 10 bases. The TCR sequence derives from a middle-aged woman with Graves' hyperthyroidism. Sequenced sample: blood. The DNA for the CDR3 is TGTGCCAGCTGGACAGGGGGTGATGAGCAGTTCTTC. Its translation is CASWTGGDEQFF.